The next 2 T cell receptor beta chains were all read from a single sample in a study of blood T cells in healthy people across ages. Next came a second PCR, run for about 7 to 12 cycles, which used a sample-barcoded 5' primer along with a J-beta primer mix. One entry per CDR3 protein results from TCRdb running MiXCR on the 5' RACE reads. This sample has fewer than 1,000,000 distinct CDR3 sequences, with 46% found just once. Specimen: blood. The source is a man older than 75 in good health.

This clonotype was seen a few times. This chain connects TRBV24-1 to TRBJ2-1, with 10 bases aligning to TRBD2. With V trimmed by 2 bases and J by 9 bases, 6 bases remained unmatched. Per germline, CDR1 KGHDR and CDR2 SFDVKD. The CDR3 is made up of 15 amino acids. This chain's CDR3 is CATSDWSSGSGEQFF. Here the CDR3 DNA reads TGTGCCACCAGTGATTGGTCTAGCGGGAGCGGTGAGCAGTTCTTC.

The rearrangement joins TRBV12-3 or TRBV12-4 to TRBJ2-1, with 10 bases identical to TRBD2. The CDR3 is made up of 16 amino acids. V gave up 3 bases and J gave up 5 bases; unmatched junction bases: 7. Written as DNA, the CDR3 is TGTGCCAGCAGTTTTGCCGGACTAGCGGTGAACAATGAGCAGTTCTTC. Its translation: CASSFAGLAVNNEQFF.